These 25 T cell receptor beta chains originate from one sample sequenced in a study of shared clonotypes between healthy human individuals (dated by TCRdb to the early 2020s). Receptor amplification or capture employed the immunoSEQ multiplex PCR assay. TCRdb mirrors the immuneACCESS table, restricted to in-frame sequences. Some clones are absent from its copies; in checked studies, under half trace to an unresolved V gene, and the reason for the others is unknown. The sample table lists around 980,000 clones, about 80% of them with a count of one. Clones ranked in the top ten supply 0.6% to 0.75% of the sample. The sample consisted of memory CD4+ T cells from PBMCs. The cell subset or site label of this sample denotes: CD45RA-negative fraction. The receptor set was obtained from a man between 18 and 29 years old in good health. Some clones in this sample may be carry-over from other donors' samples.

The rearrangement joins TRBV7-8 to TRBJ2-5; TRBD1 is a possible D gene (5 bases). V was shortened by 2 bases and J by 5 bases, with 12 bases between the two germline ends. The CDR3 sequence is 14 residues long. In germline, CDR1 is SGHVS, CDR2 FQNEAQ. The CDR3: CASSLKGRVETQYF. The CDR3, as DNA: TGTGCCAGCAGCTTAAAAGGCAGGGTCGAGACCCAGTACTTC.

V and J are TRBV4-2 and TRBJ2-1; D possibly corresponds to TRBD1 (6 bases). The germline V gene has CDR1 LGHNA and CDR2 YNFKEQ. V lost 1 base, J lost 4 bases, and 14 bases lay in between. This CDR3 spans 16 amino acids. The CDR3 loop reads CASSQVGRGSYNEQFF. Here the CDR3 DNA reads TGTGCCAGCAGCCAAGTAGGCAGGGGATCTTACAATGAGCAGTTCTTC.

This sequence joins TRBV28 and TRBJ1-5; D ambiguous. Trimming removed 3 bases from V and 7 bases from J, with 7 bases in between. The CDR3 totals 12 residues. Germline CDR1 reads MDHEN; CDR2 reads SYDVKM. DNA of the CDR3: TGTGCCAGCAGTTTTTGGGCACAGCCCCAGCATTTT. It codes for CASSFWAQPQHF.

The rearrangement uses TRBV9 and TRBJ2-5; 9 nucleotides align to TRBD1. CDR1 is SGDLS and CDR2 is YYNGEE in the germline V gene. This CDR3 comprises 13 residues. Trimming cost V 4 bases and J 7 bases; bases outside gene matches: 5. The CDR3 DNA is TGTGCCAGCAGCCCCCCGGACAGGGGGACCCAGTACTTC. It yields the protein CASSPPDRGTQYF.

The CDR3 region is CASSRPGLHEQYF. In nucleotides, the CDR3 is TGTGCCAGCAGCCGCCCAGGGCTCCACGAGCAGTACTTC. This chain uses TRBV7-2 with TRBJ2-7, with D maybe TRBD1 (5 bases). Per germline, CDR1 SGHTA and CDR2 FQGNSA. Trimming shortened V by 5 bases and J by 5 bases, and 13 bases separated the two germline ends. This CDR3 contains 13 residues.

V usage is TRBV14 and J usage is TRBJ2-5; 7 bases are shared with TRBD2. The J call is in doubt because the DNA end fits TRBJ2-7 better. Germline V gene lookup returns CDR1 SGHDN and CDR2 FVKESK. CDR3 length equals 13 residues. The CDR3 DNA reads as TGTGCCAGCAGCCCGACAGCGGGATACGAGCAGTACTTC. Translating it yields CASSPTAGYEQYF.

This chain joins TRBV18 and TRBJ1-2, with D possibly matching TRBD1 (5 bases). The CDR3 sequence is 13 residues long. The V end lost 3 bases, the J end lost 1 base, and 6 bases lay between the germline ends. Germline V lookup: CDR1 KGHSH, CDR2 LQKENI. The DNA of the CDR3 is TGTGCCAGCTCACCTAGGGGTAACTATGGCTACACCTTC. It translates to CASSPRGNYGYTF.

For this clone: This specimen includes other DNA sequences encoding the same CDR3. The chain employs TRBV28 and TRBJ1-1; D call uncertain. The V end lost 5 bases, the J end lost 5 bases, and 9 bases lay between the germline ends. CDR1 and CDR2 (germline): MDHEN, SYDVKM. The CDR3 totals 12 residues. The CDR3 sequence: CASSATRTEAFF. The CDR3 region has the DNA TGTGCCAGCAGTGCCACGCGGACTGAAGCTTTCTTT.

The chain couples TRBV6-1 to TRBJ2-1, with TRBD2 matching over 10 bases. The germline V gene has CDR1 MNHNS and CDR2 SASEGT. V dropped 6 bases and J dropped 10; count of bases not matched to a gene: 12. The CDR3 extends over 15 amino acids. This CDR3 is CASRSGTSERTEQFF. In DNA form, the CDR3 reads TGTGCCAGCAGATCCGGGACTAGCGAGAGGACGGAGCAGTTCTTC.

The J gene is TRBJ2-7, the V gene TRBV7-2, with 15 bases aligning to TRBD2. CDR1 is SGHTA, CDR2 FQGNSA, per germline. V was clipped by 5 bases and J by 1 base; unmatched bases: 6. This CDR3 region has 17 residues. The CDR3 sequence: CASSRGTSGRSSYEQYF. CDR3 sequence (DNA): TGTGCCAGCAGCCGAGGGACTAGCGGGAGGTCGTCCTACGAGCAGTACTTC.

V is TRBV5-4 and J is TRBJ2-3, with 8 bases aligning to TRBD1. The CDR3 is made up of 16 amino acids. Germline lookup yields CDR1 SGHNT and CDR2 YYREEE (reference sequence). The J segment lost 5 bases and the V segment lost 3 bases, leaving 11 bases of the junction unmatched. The CDR3 loop is CASSSLQGALLDTQYF. CDR3 nucleotide sequence: TGTGCCAGCAGCTCCCTCCAGGGGGCTTTGTTAGATACGCAGTATTTT.

The chain combines TRBV6-5 with TRBJ2-2, with a possible D match to TRBD1 (5 bases). V was shortened by 3 bases and J by 6 bases, with 11 bases between the two germline ends. CDR3 length: 14 residues. Germline V gives CDR1 MNHEY, CDR2 SVGAGI. The CDR3 sequence: CASSYDPGPGELFF. The CDR3 bases are TGTGCCAGCAGTTATGACCCAGGGCCCGGGGAGCTGTTTTTT.

The V gene is TRBV28, the J gene TRBJ1-5; 9 bases agree with TRBD1. From germline, CDR1 is MDHEN and CDR2 SYDVKM. J gave up 9 bases and V 6 bases, and 12 bases lay outside the gene matches. CDR3 length: 15 amino acids. The CDR3 loop is CASSPYRGPPGPQHF. The CDR3 DNA reads TGTGCCAGCAGCCCGTACAGGGGGCCCCCCGGGCCCCAGCATTTT.

The V call is TRBV7-9, the J call TRBJ2-5; possible D gene TRBD2, 6 bases. The better agreement between TRBJ2-7 and the DNA end casts doubt on the J call. Per germline, CDR1 SEHNR and CDR2 FQNEAQ (reference sequence). The CDR3 runs 16 residues. The CDR3 DNA is TGTGCCAGCAGCTCCATGGGCAGTGGAGGGGTCTACGAGCAGTACTTC. Its translation: CASSSMGSGGVYEQYF.

The J gene is TRBJ2-1, the V gene TRBV4-1; 16 bases align to TRBD2. The CDR3 runs 18 residues. V shed 5 bases, J shed 0 bases, and the junction held 4 bases outside the gene matches. The germline CDR1 and CDR2 sequences are MGHRA and YSYEKL. The CDR3 DNA reads TGCGCCAGCAGCAAGGGACTAGCGGGAGGGAGCTCCTACAATGAGCAGTTCTTC. Encoded protein: CASSKGLAGGSSYNEQFF.

This clone was recorded once. V gene TRBV28 combines with J gene TRBJ2-2; a possible D gene is TRBD1 (6 bases). The V and J ends lost 4 bases and 5 bases respectively, with 14 bases between them. The CDR3 length is 15 residues. Germline-derived CDR1 and CDR2 are MDHEN and SYDVKM. CDR3 sequence reads: CASSSPGTKTGELFF. The CDR3 DNA is TGTGCCAGCAGTTCGCCCGGGACAAAAACCGGGGAGCTGTTTTTT.

This rearrangement joins TRBV9 to TRBJ2-3; TRBD2 agrees at 8 bases. Germline CDR1 is SGDLS and CDR2 is YYNGEE. The length of the CDR3 is 15 residues. The V and J ends lost 3 bases and 4 bases, in that order; junction bases with no gene match: 7. The CDR3 region has the DNA TGTGCCAGCAGCGAAGCGGGAGTGGCTTCAGATACGCAGTATTTT. This gives the protein CASSEAGVASDTQYF.

A word on this clone: Other DNA sequences in this sample translate to the same CDR3. The chain employs TRBV29-1 and TRBJ2-1; 9 bases match TRBD2. The CDR3 is made up of 13 amino acids. V lost 3 bases, J lost 6 bases, and 3 bases stayed unmatched. Germline CDR1 and CDR2: SQVTM and ANQGSEA. CDR3 sequence reads: CSVERGGINEQFF. CDR3 in DNA: TGCAGCGTTGAGCGGGGGGGTATCAATGAGCAGTTCTTC.

V usage is TRBV7-9 and J usage is TRBJ2-1; D remains unclear. V was pared by 1 base and J by 5 bases, with 12 bases between. CDR1 SEHNR and CDR2 FQNEAQ come from the germline V gene (reference sequence). The CDR3 covers 15 residues. This CDR3 reads CASSLGRKIDNEQFF. The CDR3 DNA follows: TGTGCCAGCAGCTTAGGACGGAAAATTGACAATGAGCAGTTCTTC.

The rearrangement links TRBV7-3 to TRBJ2-7; no firm D call. This CDR3 is 15 amino acids long. The V end was cut by 5 bases, the J end by 1 base, with 15 bases between. Germline loops: CDR1 SGHTA, CDR2 FQGTGA. The CDR3 sequence: CASSVGRSRSYEQYF. DNA of the CDR3: TGTGCCAGCAGCGTCGGACGGTCGAGATCCTACGAGCAGTACTTC.

Only one count was recorded for this clone. V is TRBV28 and J is TRBJ2-7; 10 bases line up with TRBD2. Germline trimming cut 9 bases from V and 4 bases from J; bases unmatched to any gene: 6. The CDR3 loop spans 13 amino acids. Germline V gene sequence: CDR1 MDHEN, CDR2 SYDVKM. The chain's CDR3 is CASWTSGKYEQYF. In DNA form, the CDR3 reads TGTGCCAGTTGGACTAGCGGAAAATACGAGCAGTACTTC.

This chain joins TRBV7-2 and TRBJ1-1; D might be TRBD1 (6 bases). Germline loops: CDR1 SGHTA, CDR2 FQGNSA. The V and J ends lost 3 bases and 0 bases respectively, with 11 bases between them. The CDR3 length is 15 residues. The CDR3 region has the DNA TGTGCCAGCAGCTTTGGGGGGGCGGTGAACACTGAAGCTTTCTTT. It yields the protein CASSFGGAVNTEAFF.

The rearrangement joins TRBV4-2 to TRBJ1-1; a weak D match, TRBD1 (5 bases). This CDR3 comprises 16 residues. The V and J ends lost 1 base and 8 bases respectively, with 20 bases between them. Per germline, CDR1 LGHNA and CDR2 YNFKEQ. CDR3 protein: CASSQGGRGAPLEAFF. CDR3 coding DNA: TGTGCCAGCAGCCAAGGGGGAAGGGGCGCTCCTCTCGAAGCTTTCTTT.

This clone has a handful of counts. The V call is TRBV4-3, the J call TRBJ2-7; a weak D match, TRBD1 (6 bases). Germline lookup yields CDR1 LGHNA and CDR2 YSLEER. V dropped 4 bases and J dropped 2 bases, with 18 bases sitting between them. The CDR3 runs to 16 residues. The CDR3 region is CASSRALTGFTYEQYF. CDR3 nucleotide sequence: TGCGCCAGCAGCCGAGCCCTAACAGGGTTTACCTACGAGCAGTACTTC.

This chain joins TRBV19 and TRBJ1-5; 8 positions agree with TRBD1. CDR3 size: 14 residues. Looked up from germline, CDR1 is LNHDA and CDR2 is SQIVND (reference sequence). After removal of 8 bases from V and 7 bases from J, the junction contained 10 bases not matched to a gene. DNA of the CDR3: TGTGCCAGTGGCTGGACAGGGAGGAGCCAGCCCCAGCATTTT. Translating gives CASGWTGRSQPQHF.